The subject of this entry is one TCR beta chain. The data belong to a study of blood T cell repertoires in COVID-19. Overall study context: Samples came from the United States, Italy and Spain, spanning acute and convalescent COVID-19. PBMCs, B-cell-depleted T cells, or T cells were the source of the cDNA or gDNA that made up the material.

Germline CDR1 SGHRS, CDR2 YFSETQ. The CDR3 runs 17 residues. V gave up 2 bases and J gave up 0 bases; unmatched junction bases: 8. Profiling relied on immunoSEQ multiplex PCR, and the TCRdb table lists in-frame clones only, not all of them. The sample holds roughly 100,000 clones, about 79% seen once. This sequence joins TRBV5-1 and TRBJ2-1; 7 bases agree with TRBD1. The sample consisted of peripheral blood. The receptor was derived from a woman older than 75 with active or convalescent COVID-19. The CDR3 region is CASSLLTGKSSYNEQFF. The CDR3 coding sequence is TGCGCCAGCAGCTTACTGACAGGGAAGAGCTCCTACAATGAGCAGTTCTTC.